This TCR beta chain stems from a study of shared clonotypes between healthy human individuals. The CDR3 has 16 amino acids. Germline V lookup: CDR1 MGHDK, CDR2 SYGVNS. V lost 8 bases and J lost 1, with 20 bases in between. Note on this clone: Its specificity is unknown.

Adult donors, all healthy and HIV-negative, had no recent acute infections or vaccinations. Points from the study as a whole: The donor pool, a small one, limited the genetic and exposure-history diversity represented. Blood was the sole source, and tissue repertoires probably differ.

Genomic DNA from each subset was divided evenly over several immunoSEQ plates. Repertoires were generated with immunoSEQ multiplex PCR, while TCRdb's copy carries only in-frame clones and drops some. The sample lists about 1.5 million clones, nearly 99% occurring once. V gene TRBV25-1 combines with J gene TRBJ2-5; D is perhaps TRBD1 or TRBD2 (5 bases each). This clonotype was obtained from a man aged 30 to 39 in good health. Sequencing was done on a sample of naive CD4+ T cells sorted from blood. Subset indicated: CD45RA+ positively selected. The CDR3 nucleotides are TGTGCCAGCTGGGGATGGGGCGGACTGAGCCAAGAGACCCAGTACTTC. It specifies CASWGWGGLSQETQYF.